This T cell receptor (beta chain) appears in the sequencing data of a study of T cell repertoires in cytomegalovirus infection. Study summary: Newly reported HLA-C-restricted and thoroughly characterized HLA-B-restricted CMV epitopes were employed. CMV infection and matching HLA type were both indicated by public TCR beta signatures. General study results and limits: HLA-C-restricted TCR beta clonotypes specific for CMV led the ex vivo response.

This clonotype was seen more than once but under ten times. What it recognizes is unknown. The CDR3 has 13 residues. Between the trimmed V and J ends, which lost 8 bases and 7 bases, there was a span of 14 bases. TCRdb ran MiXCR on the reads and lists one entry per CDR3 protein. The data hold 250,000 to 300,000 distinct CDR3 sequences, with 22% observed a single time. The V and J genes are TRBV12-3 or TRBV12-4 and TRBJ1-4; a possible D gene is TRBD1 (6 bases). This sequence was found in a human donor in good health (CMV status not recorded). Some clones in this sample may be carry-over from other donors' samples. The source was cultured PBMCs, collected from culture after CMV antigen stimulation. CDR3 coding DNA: TGTGCCAGCCGACAGGCGGGGACTGAAAAACTGTTTTTT. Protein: CASRQAGTEKLFF.